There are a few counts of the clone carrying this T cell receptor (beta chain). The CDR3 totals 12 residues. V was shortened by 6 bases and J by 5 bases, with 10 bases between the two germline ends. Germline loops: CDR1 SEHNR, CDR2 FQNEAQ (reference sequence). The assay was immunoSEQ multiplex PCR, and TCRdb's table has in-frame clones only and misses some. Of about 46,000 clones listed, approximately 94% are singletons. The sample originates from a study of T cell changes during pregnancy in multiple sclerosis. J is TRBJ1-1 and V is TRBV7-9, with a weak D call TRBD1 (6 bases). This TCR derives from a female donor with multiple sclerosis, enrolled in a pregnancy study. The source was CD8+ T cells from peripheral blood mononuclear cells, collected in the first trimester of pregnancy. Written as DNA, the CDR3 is TGTGCCAGCAGGACAGGTGGGACTGAAGCTTTCTTT. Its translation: CASRTGGTEAFF. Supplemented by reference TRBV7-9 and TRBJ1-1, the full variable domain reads DTGVSQNPRHKITKRGQNVTFRCDPISEHNRLYWYRQTLGQGPEFLTYFQNEAQLEKSRLLSDRFSAERPKGSFSTLEIQRTEQGDSAMYLCASRTGGTEAFFGQGTRLTVV.